The following is a TCR beta chain sequence with its context. This clone was detected once. There is no known antigen for this receptor. Qualities for individual bases were not recorded, and no much larger clone is one base off. Healthy HIV-negative adults with no recently reported acute infections or vaccinations were included as donors. Every donor was a Caucasian adult living in Nashville, Tennessee, USA. CD4+ T cells were enriched through magnetic negative selection, after which naive cells were positively selected on CD45RA and the remaining negative fraction served as the memory subset. Blood was collected by leukapheresis, and PBMCs were isolated by Ficoll-Histopaque density gradient centrifugation and then cryopreserved in liquid nitrogen vapor phase. Analytical flow cytometry was used to check the purity and quantity of each magnetically sorted T cell population. From each sorted fraction, genomic DNA was isolated and quantified by UV absorbance on a Nanodrop 2000c.

The data originate from a study of shared clonotypes between healthy human individuals (dated by TCRdb to 2020 to 2021). Some background on the complete study: The cohort comprised a couple of women and a few men aged 18 to 49 years. Libraries were prepared and TCR repertoires were sequenced by different laboratories using diverse techniques, in order to increase sequencing depth and limit assay-specific biases. Between about 0.9 and 8.9 billion PBMCs per donor were obtained by leukapheresis. Blood TCR repertoires of several healthy adults were deeply sequenced to estimate repertoire size and the extent of clonotype sharing between individuals. For each donor, CD4 naive and CD4 memory were each given three plates, CD8 naive was given two plates, and CD8 memory was given one plate.

Here is what the overall study found, with its caveats: Sampling was restricted to blood, and TCR repertoires in tissues likely differ from the TCR repertoires found in blood. Estimated clonotype richness was generally larger for naive than for memory subsets. Rarefaction of sorted-subset datasets indicated incomplete sequencing despite the large sequencing depth. Higher generation probabilities were observed for clonotypes shared by all four sorted-subset donors than for non-shared clonotypes. Sharing across a few donors was observed for about 5% of naive CD4, over 3% of naive CD8, 2.3% of memory CD4, and around 0.44% of memory CD8 clonotypes. Based on pairwise subsampling, the degree of clonotype sharing among donors was expected to be affected by sequencing depth. Because the study included a small number of donors, the genetic and exposure-history diversity represented was limited.

CDR1 is given as SQVTM and CDR2 as ANQGSEA, both from the germline V gene. The trim is 7 bases for V and 5 bases for J, with a gap of 15 bases between the germline ends. From its cysteine to its phenylalanine, the CDR3 spans 12 amino acids. Left in the record is the CDR3 DNA by itself, 36 bases read in frame from the first base. TCR CDR3 regions were amplified from genomic DNA by multiplex PCR using the deep immunoSEQ assay. Extracted genomic DNA from each cell subset was spread evenly across all wells of several immunoSEQ 96-well plates, with each plate serving as a replicate. For sorted subsets, approximately 200 ng of genomic DNA, equivalent to around 29,000 T cell genomes, went into each replicate PCR. The purified libraries were quantified using a Qubit 3.0 fluorometer, sized with a Bioanalyzer 2100, and then quantified again using the KAPA Library Quantification kit. A separate single-read 150-cycle Illumina NextSeq 550 flow cell was used to sequence each immunoSEQ 96-well plate. The authors' pipeline ran thus. Because the immunoSEQ output held only junctional sequences and lacked quality scores, the filtering could not match the filtering applied to full-length reads. Sequences were annotated with PyIR, a Python wrapper for IgBLAST v1.9, and V/J genes and CDR3 were assigned using IMGT germline references. Reads with weak V/J assignments (E-value above 1e-6), missing CDR3, stop codons, out-of-frame junctions, or ambiguous translated residues were removed. V3J clonotypes were defined as sequences sharing the same inferred V gene, J gene, and CDR3 amino acid sequence. The percentage overlap between two repertoires was calculated by dividing the number of shared unique clonotypes by the size of the smaller repertoire. Richness of each repertoire was evaluated using RTK rarefaction, the Chao1 estimator, and Recon v2.1 estimates of unobserved clonotypes. Generation probabilities were computed with OLGA for all TCRbeta clonotypes obtained by the gDNA method from several donors. TCRdb stores this immuneACCESS table with in-frame sequences only. Part of the clones is absent; in the studies checked, under half of the shortfall reflects unresolved V genes, and no reason is known for the rest. V, J and clone size were drawn from that table, and D and trimming were deduced from the DNA. The table for this sample lists roughly 1,600,000 clones; approximately 98.5% of them were counted only once. The ten most abundant clones make up 0.36% of the sample.

The sequenced material came from naive CD4+ T cells sorted from blood. Reading the label with the study, this specimen's cell subset or site is: CD45RA+ positively selected. This clonotype originated in a young man in good health. The chain joins TRBV29-1 to TRBJ2-7; the D gene is perhaps TRBD2, from 6 matching bases. CDR3 region: CSAGGPVDEQYF. In nucleotide form, the sequence is TGCAGCGCTGGAGGGCCCGTAGACGAGCAGTACTTC.